A selection of T cell receptor beta chains follows, all from one sample in a study of blood T cell repertoires in COVID-19. The assay was immunoSEQ multiplex PCR, and TCRdb's table has in-frame clones only and misses some. The table lists about 77,000 clones, roughly 90% of them singletons. Sequenced input: peripheral blood. The receptor set was obtained from an elderly woman with active or convalescent COVID-19. Each CDR3 is given with its conserved first and last residue. The order of the fields is CDR3 protein, V gene, J gene.

cdr3_aa: CASSLGLDRDYGYTF; v_call: TRBV7-2; j_call: TRBJ1-2
cdr3_aa: CASSVDQGYEQYF; v_call: TRBV9; j_call: TRBJ2-7
cdr3_aa: CASGAGRVVTEAFF; v_call: TRBV5-1; j_call: TRBJ1-1
cdr3_aa: CASSLGQSSNQPQHF; v_call: TRBV28; j_call: TRBJ1-5
cdr3_aa: CAIRPGAGSSYEQYF; v_call: TRBV10-3; j_call: TRBJ2-7
cdr3_aa: CASSQVGGKGSPLHF; v_call: TRBV14; j_call: TRBJ1-6
cdr3_aa: CSVVAGGETQYF; v_call: TRBV29-1; j_call: TRBJ2-5
cdr3_aa: CAVKGAGGYEKLFF; v_call: TRBV28; j_call: TRBJ1-4
cdr3_aa: CASSHLSGGTDYGYTF; v_call: TRBV14; j_call: TRBJ1-2
cdr3_aa: CASSPPYHSPLHF; v_call: TRBV6-2/TRBV6-3; j_call: TRBJ1-6
cdr3_aa: CTSSPGTGAANEKLFF; v_call: TRBV7-9; j_call: TRBJ1-4
cdr3_aa: CASSLDPGTGINYGYTF; v_call: TRBV5-5; j_call: TRBJ1-2
cdr3_aa: CASGWEGNTGELFF; v_call: TRBV6-6; j_call: TRBJ2-2
cdr3_aa: CASSQGSPGTHYGYTF; v_call: TRBV3-1/TRBV3-2; j_call: TRBJ1-2
cdr3_aa: CASSSLQGASAKNIQYF; v_call: TRBV27; j_call: TRBJ2-4
cdr3_aa: CASSYGWRGPSHQPQHF; v_call: TRBV6-2/TRBV6-3; j_call: TRBJ1-5
cdr3_aa: CASSRRGGETQYF; v_call: TRBV4-3; j_call: TRBJ2-5
cdr3_aa: CASSYKRGVSEAFF; v_call: TRBV18; j_call: TRBJ1-1
cdr3_aa: CASSLPGQGFTEAFF; v_call: TRBV5-4; j_call: TRBJ1-1
cdr3_aa: CASSGRVSTYEQYF; v_call: TRBV2; j_call: TRBJ2-7
cdr3_aa: CASSIDPGQGVYQPQHF; v_call: TRBV19; j_call: TRBJ1-5
cdr3_aa: CASSQWEGRNTEAFF; v_call: TRBV5-5; j_call: TRBJ1-1
cdr3_aa: CASSPGAGAYNSPLHF; v_call: TRBV7-9; j_call: TRBJ1-6
cdr3_aa: CASNSGGADTQYF; v_call: TRBV12-3/TRBV12-4; j_call: TRBJ2-3
cdr3_aa: CASSLVAGTNYGYTF; v_call: TRBV5-1; j_call: TRBJ1-2
cdr3_aa: CASSQASGNTEAFF; v_call: TRBV3-1/TRBV3-2; j_call: TRBJ1-1
cdr3_aa: CASSTGVNYGYTF; v_call: TRBV6-5; j_call: TRBJ1-2
cdr3_aa: CAISDLGGIQETQYF; v_call: TRBV10-3; j_call: TRBJ2-5
cdr3_aa: CASSPGEASNQPQHF; v_call: TRBV7-9; j_call: TRBJ1-5
cdr3_aa: CASSLAPGQSNGYTF; v_call: TRBV7-9; j_call: TRBJ1-2
cdr3_aa: CASSQETAHYGYTF; v_call: TRBV14; j_call: TRBJ1-2
cdr3_aa: CASSTPGTGDYGYTF; v_call: TRBV19; j_call: TRBJ1-2
cdr3_aa: CASSFGGLESVEQFF; v_call: TRBV4-3; j_call: TRBJ2-1
cdr3_aa: CASSDRGMPNGYTF; v_call: TRBV25-1; j_call: TRBJ1-2
cdr3_aa: CATSRDYWGGTEAFF; v_call: TRBV15; j_call: TRBJ1-1
cdr3_aa: CASSGLTDSNQPQHF; v_call: TRBV2; j_call: TRBJ1-5
cdr3_aa: CASSYISSSGKAFF; v_call: TRBV6-5; j_call: TRBJ1-1
cdr3_aa: CASSEVGTRIPEQFF; v_call: TRBV2; j_call: TRBJ2-1
cdr3_aa: CASRTEPQLMNTEAFF; v_call: TRBV28; j_call: TRBJ1-1
cdr3_aa: CASSPPTGSGANVLTF; v_call: TRBV18; j_call: TRBJ2-6
cdr3_aa: CARSKPRQGALSGYTF; v_call: TRBV5-3; j_call: TRBJ1-2
cdr3_aa: CASCLGTGLEKLFF; v_call: TRBV5-1; j_call: TRBJ1-4
cdr3_aa: CASSEERGATDTQYF; v_call: TRBV2; j_call: TRBJ2-3
cdr3_aa: CASSQSGERGNGYTF; v_call: TRBV7-9; j_call: TRBJ1-2
cdr3_aa: CASSRPGVGYGYTF; v_call: TRBV28; j_call: TRBJ1-2
cdr3_aa: CASSPVGGGYGYTF; v_call: TRBV14; j_call: TRBJ1-2
cdr3_aa: CASSYRDSEQFF; v_call: TRBV11-3; j_call: TRBJ2-1
cdr3_aa: CASSLEVWGPQAGEQYF; v_call: TRBV7-2; j_call: TRBJ2-7
cdr3_aa: CASSPGVNTEAFF; v_call: TRBV6-2/TRBV6-3; j_call: TRBJ1-1
cdr3_aa: CASSFDRNMNTEAFF; v_call: TRBV2; j_call: TRBJ1-1
cdr3_aa: CASSLQGHTEAFF; v_call: TRBV7-2; j_call: TRBJ1-1
cdr3_aa: CASSWGEGLLNTEAFF; v_call: TRBV7-8; j_call: TRBJ1-1
cdr3_aa: CASSSTTGGNSPLHF; v_call: TRBV28; j_call: TRBJ1-6
cdr3_aa: CASSLSPGDDEQYF; v_call: TRBV5-1; j_call: TRBJ2-7
cdr3_aa: CASNLGRLNYGYTF; v_call: TRBV19; j_call: TRBJ1-2
cdr3_aa: CASALAGYEQYF; v_call: TRBV6-6; j_call: TRBJ2-7
cdr3_aa: CASSSRLGTGVYNEQFF; v_call: TRBV11-2; j_call: TRBJ2-1